The T cell receptor beta chain under discussion was sequenced for a study of Graves' ophthalmopathy and Graves' hyperthyroidism. Study in general: Being free of ophthalmopathy for 18 months of follow-up defined stable hyperthyroidism.

The V segment lost 6 bases and the J segment 0 bases; nucleotides outside the gene matches: 21. The CDR3 length is 22 residues. The germline CDR1 and CDR2 sequences are LNHNV and YYDKDF (reference sequence). Amplification targeted the TCR beta CDR3 regions, with RNA transcripts as the source material. Following a first-round RT-PCR that used HTBI primers, a second-round multiplex PCR was carried out. TCRdb fed the multiplex PCR reads into MiXCR, producing one record per CDR3 protein. The sample holds around 590,000 distinct CDR3 sequences; roughly 39% are singletons and the top ten take about 4.2%. The receptor's source is an adult man with Graves' hyperthyroidism. The chain has TRBV15 and TRBJ2-6; TRBD2 aligns across 9 bases. The sequencing input was peripheral blood or thyroid tissue (not recorded which). In DNA form, the CDR3 reads TGTGCCACCAGGCCCGCCTATTTGCGGGAGGGCCTAGGGCTCTCTGGGGCCAACGTCCTGACTTTC. It encodes CATRPAYLREGLGLSGANVLTF.